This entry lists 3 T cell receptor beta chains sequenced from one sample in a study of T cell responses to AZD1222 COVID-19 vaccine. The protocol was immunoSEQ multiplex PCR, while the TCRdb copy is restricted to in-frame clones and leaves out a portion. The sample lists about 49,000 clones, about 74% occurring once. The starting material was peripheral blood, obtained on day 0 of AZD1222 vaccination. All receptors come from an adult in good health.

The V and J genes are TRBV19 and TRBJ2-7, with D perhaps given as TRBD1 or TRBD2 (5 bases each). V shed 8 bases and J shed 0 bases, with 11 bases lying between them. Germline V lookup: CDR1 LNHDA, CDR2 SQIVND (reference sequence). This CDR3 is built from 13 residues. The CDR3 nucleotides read TGTGCCAGTGGGGCAGGGAGCTCCTACGAGCAGTACTTC. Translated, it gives CASGAGSSYEQYF.

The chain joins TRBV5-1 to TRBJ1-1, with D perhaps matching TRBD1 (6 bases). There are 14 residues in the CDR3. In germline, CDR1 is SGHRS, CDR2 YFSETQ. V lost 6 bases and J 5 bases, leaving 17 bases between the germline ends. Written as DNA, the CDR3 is TGCGCCAGCACTTCTTCAGGGGCCGTTACTGAAGCTTTCTTT. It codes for CASTSSGAVTEAFF.

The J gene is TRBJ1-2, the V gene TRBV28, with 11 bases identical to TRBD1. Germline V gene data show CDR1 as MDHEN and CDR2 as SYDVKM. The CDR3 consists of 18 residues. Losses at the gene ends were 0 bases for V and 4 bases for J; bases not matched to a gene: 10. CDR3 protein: CASSLWFGTGGTSYGYTF. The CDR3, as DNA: TGTGCCAGCAGTTTATGGTTCGGGACAGGGGGGACGTCCTATGGCTACACCTTC.